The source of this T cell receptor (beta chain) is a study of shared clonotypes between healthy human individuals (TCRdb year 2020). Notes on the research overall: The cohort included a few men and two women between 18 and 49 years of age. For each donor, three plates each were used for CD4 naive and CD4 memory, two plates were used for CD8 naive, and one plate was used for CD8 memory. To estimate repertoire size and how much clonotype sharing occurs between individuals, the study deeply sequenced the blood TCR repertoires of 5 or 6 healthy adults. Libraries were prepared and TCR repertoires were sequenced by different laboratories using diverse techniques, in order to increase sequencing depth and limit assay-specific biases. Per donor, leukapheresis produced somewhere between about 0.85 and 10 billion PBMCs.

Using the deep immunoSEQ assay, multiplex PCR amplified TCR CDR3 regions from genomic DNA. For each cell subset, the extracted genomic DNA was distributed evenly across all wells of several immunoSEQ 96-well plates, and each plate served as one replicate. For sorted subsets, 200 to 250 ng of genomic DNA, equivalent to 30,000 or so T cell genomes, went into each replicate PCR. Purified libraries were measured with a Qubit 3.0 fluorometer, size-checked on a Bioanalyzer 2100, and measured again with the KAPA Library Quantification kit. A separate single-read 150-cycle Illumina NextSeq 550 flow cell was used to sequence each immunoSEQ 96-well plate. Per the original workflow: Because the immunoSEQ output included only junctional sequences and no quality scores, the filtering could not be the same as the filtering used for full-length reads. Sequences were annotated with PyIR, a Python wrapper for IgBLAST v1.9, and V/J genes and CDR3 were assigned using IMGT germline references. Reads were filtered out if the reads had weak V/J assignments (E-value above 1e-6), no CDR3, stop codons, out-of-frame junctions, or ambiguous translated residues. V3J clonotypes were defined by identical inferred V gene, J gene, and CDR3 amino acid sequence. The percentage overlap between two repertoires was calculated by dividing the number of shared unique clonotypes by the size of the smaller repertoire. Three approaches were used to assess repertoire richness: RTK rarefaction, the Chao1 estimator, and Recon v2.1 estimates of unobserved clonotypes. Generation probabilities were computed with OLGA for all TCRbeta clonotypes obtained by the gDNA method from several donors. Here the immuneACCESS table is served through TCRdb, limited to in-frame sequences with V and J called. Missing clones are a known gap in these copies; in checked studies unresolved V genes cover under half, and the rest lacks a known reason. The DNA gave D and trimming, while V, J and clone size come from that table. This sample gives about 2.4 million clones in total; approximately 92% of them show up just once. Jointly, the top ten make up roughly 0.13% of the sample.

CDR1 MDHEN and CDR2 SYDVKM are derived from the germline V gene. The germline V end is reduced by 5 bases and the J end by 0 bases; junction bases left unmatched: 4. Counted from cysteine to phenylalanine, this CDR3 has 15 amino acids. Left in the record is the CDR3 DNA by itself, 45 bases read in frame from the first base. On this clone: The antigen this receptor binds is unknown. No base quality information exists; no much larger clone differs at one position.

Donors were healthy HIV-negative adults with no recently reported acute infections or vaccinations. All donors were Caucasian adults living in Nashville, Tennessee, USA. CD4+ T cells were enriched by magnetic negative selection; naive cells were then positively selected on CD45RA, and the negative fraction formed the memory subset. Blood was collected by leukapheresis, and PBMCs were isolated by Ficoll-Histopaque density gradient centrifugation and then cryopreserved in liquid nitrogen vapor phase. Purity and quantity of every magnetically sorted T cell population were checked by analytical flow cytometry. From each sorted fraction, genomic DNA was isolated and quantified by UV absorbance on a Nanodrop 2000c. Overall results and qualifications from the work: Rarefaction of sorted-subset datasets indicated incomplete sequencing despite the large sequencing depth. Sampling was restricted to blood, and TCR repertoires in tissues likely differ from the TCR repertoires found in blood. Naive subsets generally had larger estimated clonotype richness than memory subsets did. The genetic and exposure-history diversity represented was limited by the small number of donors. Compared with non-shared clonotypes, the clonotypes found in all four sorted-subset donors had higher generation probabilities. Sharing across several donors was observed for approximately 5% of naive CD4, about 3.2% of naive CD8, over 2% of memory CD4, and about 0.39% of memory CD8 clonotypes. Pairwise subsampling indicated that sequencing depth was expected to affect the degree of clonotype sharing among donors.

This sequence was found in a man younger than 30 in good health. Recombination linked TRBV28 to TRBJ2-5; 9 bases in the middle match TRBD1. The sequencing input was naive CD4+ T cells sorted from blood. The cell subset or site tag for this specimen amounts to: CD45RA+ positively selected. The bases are TGTGCCAGCAGTGGGGACAGGGAGAACCAAGAGACCCAGTACTTC. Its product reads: CASSGDRENQETQYF.